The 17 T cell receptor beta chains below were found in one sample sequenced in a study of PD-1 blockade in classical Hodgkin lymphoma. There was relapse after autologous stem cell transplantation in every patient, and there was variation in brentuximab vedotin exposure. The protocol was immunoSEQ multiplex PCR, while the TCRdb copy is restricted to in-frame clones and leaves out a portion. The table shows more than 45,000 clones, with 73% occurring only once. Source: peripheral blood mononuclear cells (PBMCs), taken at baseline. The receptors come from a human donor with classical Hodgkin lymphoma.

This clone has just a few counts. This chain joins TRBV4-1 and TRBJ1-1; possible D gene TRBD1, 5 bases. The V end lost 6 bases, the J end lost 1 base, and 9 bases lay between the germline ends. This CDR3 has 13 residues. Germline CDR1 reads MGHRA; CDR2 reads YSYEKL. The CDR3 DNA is TGCGCCAGCAGGGGGCGTGAGAACACTGAAGCTTTCTTT. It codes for CASRGRENTEAFF.

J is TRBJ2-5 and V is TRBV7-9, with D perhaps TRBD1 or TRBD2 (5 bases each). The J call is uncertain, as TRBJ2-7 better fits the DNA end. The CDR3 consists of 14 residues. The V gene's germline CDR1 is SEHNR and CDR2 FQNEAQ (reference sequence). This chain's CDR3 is CASSVGARTYEQYF. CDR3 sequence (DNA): TGTGCCAGCAGCGTCGGGGCGAGAACGTACGAGCAGTACTTC.

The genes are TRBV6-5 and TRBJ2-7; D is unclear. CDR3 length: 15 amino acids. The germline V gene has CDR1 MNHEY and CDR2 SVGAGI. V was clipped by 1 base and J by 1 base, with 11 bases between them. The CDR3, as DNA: TGTGCCAGCAGTTACTTCCCGTCAGGTTCCTACGAGCAGTACTTC. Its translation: CASSYFPSGSYEQYF.

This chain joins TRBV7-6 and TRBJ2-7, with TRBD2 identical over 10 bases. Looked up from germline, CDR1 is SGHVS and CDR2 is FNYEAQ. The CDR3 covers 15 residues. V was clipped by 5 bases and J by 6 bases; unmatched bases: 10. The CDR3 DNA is TGTGCCAGCAGCGTAAACTTAGCGGGAGGCTCCGAGCAGTACTTC. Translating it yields CASSVNLAGGSEQYF.

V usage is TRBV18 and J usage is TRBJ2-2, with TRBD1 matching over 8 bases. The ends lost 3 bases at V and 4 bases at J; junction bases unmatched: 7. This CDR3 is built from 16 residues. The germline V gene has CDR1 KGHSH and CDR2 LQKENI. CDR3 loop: CASSPQGQGSTGELFF. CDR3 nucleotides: TGTGCCAGCTCACCCCAAGGACAGGGTAGCACCGGGGAGCTGTTTTTT.

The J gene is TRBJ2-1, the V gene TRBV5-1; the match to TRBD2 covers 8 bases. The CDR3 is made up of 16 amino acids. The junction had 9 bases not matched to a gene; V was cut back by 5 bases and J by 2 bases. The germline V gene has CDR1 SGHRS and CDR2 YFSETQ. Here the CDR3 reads CASRLSGGDPYNEQFF. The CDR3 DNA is TGCGCCAGCAGATTAAGCGGGGGCGATCCCTACAATGAGCAGTTCTTC.

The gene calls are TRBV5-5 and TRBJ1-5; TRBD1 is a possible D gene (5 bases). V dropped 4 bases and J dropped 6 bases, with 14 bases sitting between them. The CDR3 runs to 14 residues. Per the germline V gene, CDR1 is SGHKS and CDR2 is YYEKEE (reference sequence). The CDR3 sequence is CASSPGRRGQPQHF. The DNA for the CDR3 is TGTGCCAGCAGCCCGGGACGTCGGGGTCAGCCCCAGCATTTT.

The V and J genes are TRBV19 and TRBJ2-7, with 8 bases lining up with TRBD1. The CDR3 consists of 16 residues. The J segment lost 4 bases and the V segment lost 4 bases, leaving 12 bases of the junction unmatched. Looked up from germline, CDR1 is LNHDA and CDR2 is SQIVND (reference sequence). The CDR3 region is CASSKVGRGLSYEQYF. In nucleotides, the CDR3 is TGTGCCAGTAGTAAGGTGGGCAGGGGGCTGTCTTACGAGCAGTACTTC.

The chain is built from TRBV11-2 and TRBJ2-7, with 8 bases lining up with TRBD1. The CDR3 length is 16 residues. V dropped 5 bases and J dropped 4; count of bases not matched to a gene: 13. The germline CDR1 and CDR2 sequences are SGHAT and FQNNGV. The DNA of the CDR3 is TGTGCCAGCAGCACGGTCCGGGGGACAGGAGGATACGAGCAGTACTTC. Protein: CASSTVRGTGGYEQYF.

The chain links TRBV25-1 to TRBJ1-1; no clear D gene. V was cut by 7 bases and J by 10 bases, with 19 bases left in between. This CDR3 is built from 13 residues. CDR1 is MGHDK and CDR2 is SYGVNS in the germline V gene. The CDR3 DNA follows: TGTGCCAGCAAAGGTTTCGAATCGCCTGGAGCTTTCTTT. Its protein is CASKGFESPGAFF.

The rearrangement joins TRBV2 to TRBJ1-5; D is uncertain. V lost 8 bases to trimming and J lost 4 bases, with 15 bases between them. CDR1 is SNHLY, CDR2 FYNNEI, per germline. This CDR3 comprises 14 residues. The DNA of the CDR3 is TGTGCCAGCGAAATACAGCTAACAAATCAGCCCCAGCATTTT. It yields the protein CASEIQLTNQPQHF.

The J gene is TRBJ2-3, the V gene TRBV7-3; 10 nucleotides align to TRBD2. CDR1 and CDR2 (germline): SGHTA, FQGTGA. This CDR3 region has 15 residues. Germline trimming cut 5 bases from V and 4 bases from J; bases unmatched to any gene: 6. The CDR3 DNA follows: TGTGCCAGCAGCCGAAGCGGGGGGGCATCAGATACGCAGTATTTT. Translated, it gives CASSRSGGASDTQYF.

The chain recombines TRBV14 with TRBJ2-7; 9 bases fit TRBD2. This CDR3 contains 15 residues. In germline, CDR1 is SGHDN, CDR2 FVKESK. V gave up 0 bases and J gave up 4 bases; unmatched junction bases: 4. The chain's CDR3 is CASSQDIGLAYEQYF. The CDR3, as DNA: TGTGCCAGCAGCCAAGATATAGGACTAGCGTACGAGCAGTACTTC.

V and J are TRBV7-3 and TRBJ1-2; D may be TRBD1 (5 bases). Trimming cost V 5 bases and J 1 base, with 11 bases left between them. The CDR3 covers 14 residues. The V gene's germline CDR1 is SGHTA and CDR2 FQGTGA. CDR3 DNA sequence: TGTGCCAGCAGCCCTCGGCAGGGTAACTATGGCTACACCTTC. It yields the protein CASSPRQGNYGYTF.

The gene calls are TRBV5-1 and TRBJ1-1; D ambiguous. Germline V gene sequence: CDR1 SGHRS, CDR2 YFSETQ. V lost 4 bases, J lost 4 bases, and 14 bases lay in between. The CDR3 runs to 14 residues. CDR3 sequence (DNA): TGCGCCAGCAGCCCAACCCACACCTTCACTGAAGCTTTCTTT. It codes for CASSPTHTFTEAFF. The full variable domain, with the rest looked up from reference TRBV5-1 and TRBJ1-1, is KAGVTQTPRYLIKTRGQQVTLSCSPISGHRSVSWYQQTPGQGLQFLFEYFSETQRNKGNFPGRFSGRQFSNSRSEMNVSTLELGDSALYLCASSPTHTFTEAFFGQGTRLTVV.

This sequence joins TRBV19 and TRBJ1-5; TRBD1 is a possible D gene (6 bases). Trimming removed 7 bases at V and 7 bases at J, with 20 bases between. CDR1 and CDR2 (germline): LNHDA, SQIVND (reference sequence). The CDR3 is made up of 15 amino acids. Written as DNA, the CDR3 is TGTGCCAGTAAATCGGGACAAGGTAAATGGCAGCCCCAGCATTTT. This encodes CASKSGQGKWQPQHF.

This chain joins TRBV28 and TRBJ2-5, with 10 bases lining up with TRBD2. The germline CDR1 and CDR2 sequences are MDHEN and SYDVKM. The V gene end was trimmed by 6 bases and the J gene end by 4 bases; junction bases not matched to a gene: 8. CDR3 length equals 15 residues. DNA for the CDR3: TGTGCCAGCAGGCCCCGGACTAGCGGTAGAGAGACCCAGTACTTC. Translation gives CASRPRTSGRETQYF.